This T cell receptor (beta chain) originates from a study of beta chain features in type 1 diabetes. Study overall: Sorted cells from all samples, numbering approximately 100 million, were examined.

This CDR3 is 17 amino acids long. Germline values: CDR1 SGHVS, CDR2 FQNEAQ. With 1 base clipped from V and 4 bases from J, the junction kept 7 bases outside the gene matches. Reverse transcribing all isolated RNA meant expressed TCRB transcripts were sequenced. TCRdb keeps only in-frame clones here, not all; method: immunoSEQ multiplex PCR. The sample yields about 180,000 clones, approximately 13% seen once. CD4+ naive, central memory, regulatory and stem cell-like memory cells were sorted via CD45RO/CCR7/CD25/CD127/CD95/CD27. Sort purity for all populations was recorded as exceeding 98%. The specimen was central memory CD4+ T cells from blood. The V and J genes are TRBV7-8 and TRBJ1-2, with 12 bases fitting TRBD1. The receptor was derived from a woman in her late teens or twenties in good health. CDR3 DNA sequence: TGTGCCAGCAGCTTAGGAGGGGGGACAGGGGGCATCTATGGCTACACCTTC. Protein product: CASSLGGGTGGIYGYTF.